This T cell receptor beta chain is from a study of neoadjuvant anti-PD-1 for oral cavity cancer. Only a few counts were recorded for this clone. Sequenced by immunoSEQ multiplex PCR; TCRdb stores in-frame clones only, minus some. The sample lists some 15,000 clones, roughly three quarters occurring once. Germline V gene data show CDR1 as LNHDA and CDR2 as SQIVND (reference sequence). The V end was cut by 8 bases, the J end by 0 bases, with 16 bases between. CDR3 length equals 15 residues. The receptor was isolated from a person between 35 and 79 years old with oral cavity squamous cell carcinoma. Sample: PBMCs, taken before nivolumab (anti-PD-1) treatment. The gene calls are TRBV19 and TRBJ1-1; possible D gene TRBD1, 5 bases. CDR3 amino acids: CASGGTRRLNTEAFF. The CDR3 nucleotides read TGTGCCAGTGGGGGGACTAGACGCCTGAACACTGAAGCTTTCTTT.